This section outlines one T cell receptor (beta chain) sequence together with its context. Original analysis: Estimation of nucleated cell counts relied on the amplification of reference gene primers. Clones were read by immunoSEQ multiplex PCR, and TCRdb kept only the in-frame ones, dropping some. Clone size and V and J calls were adopted from that table, with D and trimming inferred from the DNA. Here the sample spans roughly 100,000 clones, over 70% being singletons. The data belong to a study of blood T cell repertoires in COVID-19. Study in general: Collection of acute and convalescent COVID-19 samples took place in the United States, Italy and Spain. In each case, the material was cDNA or gDNA derived from T cells, B-cell-depleted T cells, or PBMCs.

There are 15 residues in the CDR3. V was pared by 8 bases and J by 2 bases, with 15 bases between. Germline values: CDR1 MNHNY, CDR2 SVGAGI (reference sequence). J is TRBJ1-4 and V is TRBV6-6, with D perhaps TRBD1 (6 bases). The sequenced sample consisted of peripheral blood. The sequence was obtained from a human donor with acute or convalescent COVID-19. The donor label of this sample is uncertain. The CDR3 region is CASRIGGGTNEKLFF. CDR3 in DNA: TGTGCCAGCCGAATCGGGGGGGGCACTAATGAAAAACTGTTTTTT.